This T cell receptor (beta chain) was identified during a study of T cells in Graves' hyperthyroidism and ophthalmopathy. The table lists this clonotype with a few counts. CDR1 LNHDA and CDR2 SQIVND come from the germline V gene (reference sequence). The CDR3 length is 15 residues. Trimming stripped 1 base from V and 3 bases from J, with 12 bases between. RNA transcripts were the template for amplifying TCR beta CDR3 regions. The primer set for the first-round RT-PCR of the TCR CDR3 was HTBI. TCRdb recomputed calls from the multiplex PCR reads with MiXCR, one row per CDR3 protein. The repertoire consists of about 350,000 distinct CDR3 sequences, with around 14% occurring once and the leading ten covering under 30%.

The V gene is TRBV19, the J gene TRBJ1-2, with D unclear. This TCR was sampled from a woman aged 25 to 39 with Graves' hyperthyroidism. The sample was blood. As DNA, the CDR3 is TGTGCCAGTAGTATAGCCCTGGCGCCCCACTATGGCTACACCTTC. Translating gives CASSIALAPHYGYTF.